This section outlines one T cell receptor (beta chain) sequence together with its context. Authors' analysis steps: For nucleated cells, counts were estimated from reference gene primer amplification. Assay used: immunoSEQ multiplex PCR; TCRdb lists only in-frame clones, some missing. V and J calls and clone size are copied from that table; D and trimming were computed from the DNA. The data show fewer than 200,000 clones, around 80% seen once. V trimming: 5 bases; J trimming: 3 bases; junction bases outside the gene matches: 8. The CDR3 consists of 15 residues. Germline V gene sequence: CDR1 MGHDK, CDR2 SYGVNS. The data belong to a study of blood T cell repertoires in COVID-19. Whole-study context: Samples representing acute and convalescent COVID-19 were sourced from the United States, Italy and Spain. PBMCs, B-cell-depleted T cells, or T cells were the source of the cDNA or gDNA that made up the material.

The source of this sequence is an elderly woman with active or convalescent COVID-19. This chain uses TRBV25-1 with TRBJ2-7, with TRBD1 identical over 9 bases. The sequencing sample was made of peripheral blood. The CDR3 DNA is TGTGCCAGCAGTAATCCCGGGACAGGGCGCTACGAGCAGTACTTC. It translates to CASSNPGTGRYEQYF.